This T cell receptor (beta chain) was obtained from a study of blood T cell repertoires in COVID-19. Study context: T cells, B-cell-depleted T cells, or PBMCs provided the cDNA or gDNA that served as material.

What the recovered Cohort 3 donors had was two negative PCRs, clearance, or symptom resolution. The germline V gene encodes CDR1 SGHDT and CDR2 YYEEEE. Trimming removed 6 bases from V and 6 bases from J; junction bases left unmatched: 18. The CDR3 spans 17 residues. The repertoire was sequenced with immunoSEQ multiplex PCR; TCRdb's copy has only in-frame clones and lacks some. The sample has about 480,000 clones; around 87% are singletons. The chain joins TRBV5-6 to TRBJ2-5; 9 bases line up with TRBD2. The sequence was obtained from a woman aged 40 to 50 who had recovered from COVID-19. Material: PBMCs or T cells enriched from blood (not recorded which). CDR3 amino acids: CASNTWSGREGQKTQYF. The CDR3 DNA reads TGTGCCAGCAACACCTGGAGCGGGCGGGAGGGTCAAAAGACCCAGTACTTC.